The 30 T cell receptor beta chains below all came from one sample that was sequenced in a study of cytomegalovirus exposure and HLA in healthy donors. It was with 60 Vbeta and 13 Jbeta primers that the PCR ran. TCRdb's copy holds only in-frame clones and misses some; the assay was immunoSEQ multiplex PCR. This sample has 150,000 to 200,000 clones; about four fifths occur once, and the top ten carry 4% to 6%. Sequenced: PBMCs. These receptors came from a girl aged 5 to 17 in good health and CMV-seropositive.

The rearrangement uses TRBV27 and TRBJ2-7; no clear D gene. V lost 2 bases and J 1 base, leaving 9 bases between the germline ends. Per the germline V gene, CDR1 is MNHEY and CDR2 is SMNVEV (reference sequence). This CDR3 spans 14 amino acids. This chain's CDR3 is CASSLGLASYEQYF. The CDR3 DNA reads TGTGCCAGCAGTTTAGGTTTGGCATCCTACGAGCAGTACTTC.

The chain links TRBV4-1 to TRBJ2-7; TRBD2 is a possible D gene (6 bases). CDR1 and CDR2 from the germline V gene are MGHRA and YSYEKL. The CDR3 sequence is 13 residues long. V was trimmed by 4 bases and J by 6 bases, leaving 13 bases between them. CDR3 loop: CASSRVLASEQYF. The CDR3 DNA reads TGCGCCAGCAGCCGTGTCCTAGCGTCCGAGCAGTACTTC.

With regard to this clone: The sample has other DNA sequences that encode this CDR3 too. The rearrangement uses TRBV4-2 and TRBJ1-5; TRBD1 matches at 9 bases. V shed 0 bases, J shed 0 bases, and the junction held 12 bases outside the gene matches. The CDR3 has 20 residues. The germline gives CDR1 LGHNA, CDR2 YNFKEQ. The CDR3 DNA sequence: TGTGCCAGCAGCCAAGAGTTAGGGGGACAGGGAACCGCTAGCAATCAGCCCCAGCATTTT. Residues: CASSQELGGQGTASNQPQHF.

This chain uses TRBV7-3 with TRBJ2-2; maybe TRBD1 (5 bases). This CDR3 spans 14 amino acids. Germline V CDR1 and CDR2: SGHTA, FQGTGA. V was shortened by 0 bases and J by 3 bases, with 5 bases between the two germline ends. The CDR3 nucleotides are TGTGCCAGCAGCTTAACAGGGGACACCGGGGAGCTGTTTTTT. Its protein product is CASSLTGDTGELFF.

The V and J genes are TRBV6-4 and TRBJ2-1; D is possibly TRBD1 (5 bases). Trimming pared 4 bases from V and 8 bases from J, leaving 18 bases between. CDR3 length: 15 residues. From germline, CDR1 is MRHNA and CDR2 SNTAGT. As DNA, the CDR3 is TGTGCCAGCAGTGTACTTTCAGGGCCCGTTGATGAGCAGTTCTTC. It codes for CASSVLSGPVDEQFF.

The chain links TRBV5-8 to TRBJ2-2; possibly TRBD1 for D (5 bases). CDR1 and CDR2 from the germline V gene are SGHTS and YDEGEE. The V end lost 5 bases, the J end lost 4 bases, and 15 bases lay between the germline ends. There are 15 residues in the CDR3. The CDR3 loop is CASSPKTGFTGELFF. DNA for the CDR3: TGTGCCAGCAGTCCGAAAACAGGTTTCACCGGGGAGCTGTTTTTT.

As to this clone: In the same sample, other DNA sequences code for this CDR3. The rearrangement joins TRBV7-3 to TRBJ2-1; D might be TRBD1 (5 bases). The germline gives CDR1 SGHTA, CDR2 FQGTGA. The CDR3 loop spans 16 amino acids. V lost 5 bases, J lost 8 bases, and 22 bases lay in between. The CDR3 region is CASSPSDILPRDEQFF. DNA of the CDR3: TGTGCCAGCAGCCCCTCGGACATCTTACCTCGGGATGAGCAGTTCTTC.

The V gene is TRBV6-1, the J gene TRBJ1-2, with 10 nucleotides matching TRBD1. The CDR3 totals 15 residues. CDR1 is MNHNS and CDR2 is SASEGT in the germline V gene. Germline trimming cut 5 bases from V and 8 bases from J; bases unmatched to any gene: 11. CDR3 amino acids: CASSPRTGGIGGYTF. DNA of the CDR3: TGTGCCAGCAGTCCCAGGACAGGGGGTATCGGCGGCTACACCTTC.

The chain uses TRBV5-4 and TRBJ1-2; TRBD1 agrees at 9 bases. This CDR3 comprises 14 residues. The germline V gene encodes CDR1 SGHNT and CDR2 YYREEE (reference sequence). Unmatched junction bases numbered 4, after V lost 4 bases and J lost 3 bases. DNA for the CDR3: TGTGCCAGCAGCGCCGGGACAGGGCACTATGGCTACACCTTC. Protein product: CASSAGTGHYGYTF.

To note about this clone: The junction and the germline gene differ at one end; a read error may be behind it. This sample includes further DNA sequences coding for the same CDR3. The chain employs TRBV4-1 and TRBJ1-1; TRBD1 aligns across 8 bases. Germline V CDR1 and CDR2: MGHRA, YSYEKL. This CDR3 is built from 17 residues. The CDR3 sequence: CASSQRTGLIQNTEAFF. The DNA of the CDR3 is TGCGCCAGCAGCCAAAGGACAGGGCTTATTCAGAACACTGAAGCCTTCTTT.

This chain joins TRBV6-5 and TRBJ2-3; 7 positions agree with TRBD1. Germline assignment: CDR1 MNHEY and CDR2 SVGAGI. The CDR3 loop spans 15 amino acids. The junction had 7 bases not matched to a gene; V was cut back by 6 bases and J by 1 base. As DNA, the CDR3 is TGTGCCAGCAGCCCCGTAGGACAGGGCACAGATACGCAGTATTTT. Translating gives CASSPVGQGTDTQYF.

V and J are TRBV9 and TRBJ2-1; 16 positions agree with TRBD2. This CDR3 contains 19 residues. V shed 3 bases, J shed 4 bases, and the junction held 10 bases outside the gene matches. Germline V gives CDR1 SGDLS, CDR2 YYNGEE. In DNA form, the CDR3 reads TGTGCCAGCAGCGCTCCCGGGACTAGCGGGGGGGCCACGTACAATGAGCAGTTCTTC. Translated, it gives CASSAPGTSGGATYNEQFF.

The chain joins TRBV20-1 to TRBJ1-1; D not resolved. Deletions cut 5 bases from V and 4 bases from J, with 8 bases between. CDR1 DFQATT and CDR2 SNEGSKA come from the germline V gene (reference sequence). The CDR3 consists of 11 residues. CDR3 sequence reads: CSARAGTEAFF. The CDR3 nucleotides are TGCAGTGCTCGGGCGGGCACTGAAGCTTTCTTT.

In this sample, this clone turned up a few times. The genes are TRBV10-2 and TRBJ2-7, with 10 positions matching TRBD1. V shed 4 bases and J 2 bases; nucleotides not matched to a gene: 5. The germline V gene encodes CDR1 WSHSY and CDR2 SAAADI. This CDR3 spans 15 amino acids. The CDR3 is CASSVIGQGAYEQYF. The CDR3 region has the DNA TGCGCCAGCAGTGTAATCGGACAGGGGGCCTACGAGCAGTACTTC.

This clone was detected only once. The rearrangement uses TRBV27 and TRBJ1-4; D is ambiguous. V lost 8 bases to trimming and J lost 5 bases, with 9 bases between them. CDR1 and CDR2 (germline): MNHEY, SMNVEV (reference sequence). The CDR3 has 12 residues. The CDR3 is CASGDRNEKLFF. CDR3 DNA: TGTGCCAGCGGAGATAGAAATGAAAAACTGTTTTTT.

The V and J genes are TRBV12-2 and TRBJ1-1; the table gives TRBD1 as D, unverified against the DNA. TRBV12-2 is designated a pseudogene. CDR3 length equals 12 residues. CDR3 amino acids: CASRLVDRSAFF. CDR3 nucleotide sequence: TGTGCAAGTCGCTTAGTGGACAGGAGTGCTTTCTTT.

The gene calls are TRBV5-1 and TRBJ2-1, with TRBD1 identical over 8 bases. The CDR3 spans 14 residues. Losses at the gene ends were 0 bases for V and 8 bases for J; bases not matched to a gene: 4. Germline loops: CDR1 SGHRS, CDR2 YFSETQ. DNA for the CDR3: TGCGCCAGCAGCTTGGACAGGGGGAAGGATGAGCAGTTCTTC. It yields the protein CASSLDRGKDEQFF.

The CDR3 protein is CASSQLGQSLETQYF. The CDR3 DNA follows: TGCGCCAGCAGCCAATTGGGACAGTCGCTAGAGACCCAGTACTTC. The chain recombines TRBV4-1 with TRBJ2-5, with 7 bases matching TRBD1. The CDR3 has 15 amino acids. V trimming: 2 bases; J trimming: 4 bases; junction bases outside the gene matches: 7. Germline lookup yields CDR1 MGHRA and CDR2 YSYEKL.

V usage is TRBV7-8 and J usage is TRBJ1-1; tentatively, D is TRBD1 (5 bases). Germline V gives CDR1 SGHVS, CDR2 FQNEAQ. Trimming stripped 7 bases from V and 1 base from J, with 10 bases between. This CDR3 spans 13 amino acids. The CDR3: CASTPGGNTEAFF. DNA of the CDR3: TGTGCCAGCACCCCGGGGGGGAACACTGAAGCTTTCTTT.

The chain recombines TRBV28 with TRBJ1-2, with 8 bases fitting TRBD1. Germline lookup yields CDR1 MDHEN and CDR2 SYDVKM. The J segment lost 4 bases and the V segment lost 5 bases, leaving 9 bases of the junction unmatched. This CDR3 region has 15 residues. The CDR3 here is CASSDPPGTGYGYTF. The CDR3 DNA reads as TGTGCCAGCAGTGACCCACCCGGGACAGGCTATGGCTACACCTTC.

This clone has just a few counts. This chain joins TRBV27 and TRBJ1-1; weak D call: TRBD1 (5 bases). Deletions cut 11 bases from V and 3 bases from J, with 16 bases between. This CDR3 has 13 residues. Germline assignment: CDR1 MNHEY and CDR2 SMNVEV (reference sequence). The CDR3 DNA is TGTGCCGTCCAGGGAGGTGTGGACACTGAAGCTTTCTTT. Translated: CAVQGGVDTEAFF.

The chain links TRBV6-5 to TRBJ2-5; 10 bases map to TRBD2. Germline V gene lookup returns CDR1 MNHEY and CDR2 SVGAGI. There are 16 residues in the CDR3. With 0 bases clipped from V and 2 bases from J, the junction kept 3 bases outside the gene matches. CDR3 amino acids: CASSYSERGGQETQYF. Here the CDR3 DNA reads TGTGCCAGCAGTTACTCGGAGCGGGGGGGACAAGAGACCCAGTACTTC.

This sequence joins TRBV21-1 and TRBJ1-5; no DNA check was done on the table's D call, TRBD1. TRBV21-1 is designated a pseudogene. The CDR3 is 14 amino acids. CDR3 amino acids: CASSLIGTVQPQHF. CDR3 nucleotides: TGTGCCAGCAGCTTAATCGGGACAGTACAGCCCCAGCATTTT.

The V and J genes are TRBV10-3 and TRBJ1-2, with a tentative D call TRBD1 (5 bases). This CDR3 is 14 amino acids long. The V gene's germline CDR1 is ENHRY and CDR2 SYGVKD. Trimming pared 10 bases from V and 2 bases from J, leaving 17 bases between. The CDR3: CASSGTSANYGYTF. The DNA of the CDR3 is TGTGCCAGTAGCGGGACGTCGGCCAACTATGGCTACACCTTC.

This clone was counted once. This chain joins TRBV7-2 and TRBJ2-2; no definite D call. Trimming cost V 1 base and J 3 bases, with 12 bases left between them. This CDR3 contains 16 residues. Germline CDR1 is SGHTA and CDR2 is FQGNSA. In DNA form, the CDR3 reads TGTGCCAGCAGCTTAGAGGCAGGCATACACACCGGGGAGCTGTTTTTT. This codes for CASSLEAGIHTGELFF.

V usage is TRBV6-5 and J usage is TRBJ1-1; D perhaps matches TRBD1 (6 bases). Germline lookup yields CDR1 MNHEY and CDR2 SVGAGI. V lost 0 bases, J lost 4 bases, and 12 bases lay in between. The CDR3 contains 15 residues. CDR3 bases: TGTGCCAGCAGTTACTCGAGGGGGAGTTTCACTGAAGCTTTCTTT. Residues: CASSYSRGSFTEAFF.

The chain is built from TRBV30 and TRBJ1-1; 7 nucleotides match TRBD1. V lost 2 bases to trimming and J lost 2 bases; unmatched junction nucleotides: 5. Germline V gives CDR1 GTSNPN, CDR2 SVGIG (reference sequence). The CDR3 consists of 14 residues. The CDR3, as DNA: TGTGCCTGGAGTTTCGGACAGGCTAACACTGAAGCTTTCTTT. It translates to CAWSFGQANTEAFF.

The V call is TRBV7-8, the J call TRBJ2-5; D gene uncertain. The CDR3 runs 15 residues. Trimming shortened V by 0 bases and J by 0 bases, and 8 bases separated the two germline ends. Germline-derived CDR1 and CDR2 are SGHVS and FQNEAQ. In DNA, the CDR3 is TGTGCCAGCAGCTTAGCCCCACAGAACCAAGAGACCCAGTACTTC. Protein: CASSLAPQNQETQYF.

CDR3 coding DNA: TGTGCCAGCAGCGCCGGGAACGTGCGGCCCTATGGCTACACCTTC. Its translation: CASSAGNVRPYGYTF. The genes are TRBV9 and TRBJ1-2; no reliable D call. V was cut by 3 bases and J by 4 bases, with 16 bases left in between. This CDR3 is 15 amino acids long. The V gene's germline CDR1 is SGDLS and CDR2 YYNGEE.

The chain uses TRBV6-1 and TRBJ1-5; 8 positions agree with TRBD1. This CDR3 has 14 amino acids. CDR1 is MNHNS, CDR2 SASEGT, per germline. With 7 bases clipped from V and 4 bases from J, the junction kept 6 bases outside the gene matches. In DNA, the CDR3 is TGTGCCAGCACTCCGGACAGGGTGAATCAGCCCCAGCATTTT. Its protein is CASTPDRVNQPQHF.